The next 30 T cell receptor beta chains were all read from a single sample in a study of T cell responses to AZD1222 COVID-19 vaccine. Measured with immunoSEQ multiplex PCR; TCRdb has only the in-frame clones, and not every one. This sample has some 150,000 clones, with 88% found just once. This material consisted of peripheral blood, taken after recovery from COVID-19. These receptors were obtained from an adult who had recovered from COVID-19.

The chain employs TRBV18 and TRBJ2-1; 8 bases agree with TRBD1. This CDR3 has 15 residues. The J segment lost 2 bases and the V segment lost 3 bases, leaving 3 bases of the junction unmatched. Germline V gene sequence: CDR1 KGHSH, CDR2 LQKENI. The CDR3 here is CASSPGTGPYNEQFF. CDR3 in DNA: TGTGCCAGCTCACCCGGGACAGGCCCCTACAATGAGCAGTTCTTC.

This clone was observed once. The V and J genes are TRBV27 and TRBJ1-1; D not resolved. CDR1 MNHEY and CDR2 SMNVEV come from the germline V gene (reference sequence). With 0 bases removed from V and 10 bases from J, the gap between germline ends came to 12 bases. This CDR3 is 13 amino acids long. Here the CDR3 reads CASSLSTGVRAFF. The CDR3 nucleotides read TGTGCCAGCAGTTTATCGACCGGAGTGCGAGCTTTCTTT.

This clone has a single count. V gene TRBV10-3 combines with J gene TRBJ1-4, with TRBD1 identical over 10 bases. J was trimmed by 7 bases and V by 9 bases; bases with no gene match: 5. Germline CDR1 reads ENHRY; CDR2 reads SYGVKD. The CDR3 has 13 residues. CDR3 bases: TGTGCCATTCGAGGGGACAGGGGTGAAAAACTGTTTTTT. Amino acid sequence: CAIRGDRGEKLFF.

This rearrangement joins TRBV12-3 or TRBV12-4 to TRBJ2-2; D gene ambiguous. V lost 3 bases and J 4 bases, leaving 6 bases between the germline ends. The length of the CDR3 is 13 residues. The DNA for the CDR3 is TGTGCCAGCAGTTTGATCAGCACCGGGGAGCTGTTTTTT. It codes for CASSLISTGELFF.

The CDR3 sequence: CASMVVTLQAFF. The CDR3 DNA reads as TGTGCCAGCATGGTCGTAACCTTACAAGCTTTCTTT. The chain links TRBV6-5 to TRBJ1-1; D not resolved. The CDR3 spans 12 residues. V was pared by 7 bases and J by 9 bases, with 15 bases between. CDR1 and CDR2 from the germline V gene are MNHEY and SVGAGI.

V usage is TRBV19 and J usage is TRBJ2-1; 11 positions agree with TRBD2. After removal of 4 bases from V and 10 bases from J, the junction contained 9 bases not matched to a gene. This CDR3 has 15 amino acids. The V gene's germline CDR1 is LNHDA and CDR2 SQIVND (reference sequence). The CDR3 reads CASSTTSGSPREQFF. For the CDR3, the DNA is TGTGCCAGTAGTACTACTAGCGGGAGCCCCCGGGAGCAGTTCTTC.

This chain uses TRBV28 with TRBJ2-7; no reliable D call. Germline CDR1 and CDR2: MDHEN and SYDVKM. The CDR3 contains 14 residues. With 3 bases removed from V and 5 bases from J, the gap between germline ends came to 14 bases. CDR3 region: CASSFLASNNEQYF. In nucleotides, the CDR3 is TGTGCCAGCAGTTTTTTAGCTTCTAACAACGAGCAGTACTTC.

The chain couples TRBV6-1 to TRBJ1-2; D call uncertain. Germline CDR1 MNHNS, CDR2 SASEGT. V was pared by 5 bases and J by 7 bases, with 14 bases between. The CDR3 is made up of 13 amino acids. CDR3 in amino acids: CASSYRAEGGYTF. The CDR3 coding sequence is TGTGCCAGCAGTTATCGGGCTGAGGGTGGCTACACCTTC.

The genes are TRBV25-1 and TRBJ2-2; D gene ambiguous. This CDR3 spans 14 amino acids. The V end was cut by 0 bases, the J end by 5 bases, with 7 bases between. CDR1 and CDR2 (germline): MGHDK, SYGVNS. In DNA form, the CDR3 reads TGTGCCAGCAGTGAATATCAAGCAACCGGGGAGCTGTTTTTT. Translation gives CASSEYQATGELFF.

This rearrangement joins TRBV5-1 to TRBJ2-7, with D possibly TRBD1 on 5 matching bases. The germline CDR1 and CDR2 sequences are SGHRS and YFSETQ. V lost 0 bases and J 2 bases, leaving 9 bases between the germline ends. The CDR3 consists of 14 residues. Written as DNA, the CDR3 is TGCGCCAGCAGCTTGGAGTGGGGCGCCTACGAGCAGTACTTC. Residues: CASSLEWGAYEQYF.

The V gene is TRBV7-5, the J gene TRBJ2-3; TRBD2 reflects the table's D call only, with no check against the DNA. TRBV7-5 is given as a pseudogene. CDR3 size: 16 residues. The CDR3 sequence: CARSLKAGGPSDTQYF. CDR3 nucleotide sequence: TGTGCCAGAAGCTTAAAGGCGGGAGGGCCTTCAGATACGCAGTATTTT.

V and J are TRBV28 and TRBJ1-2; the D gene is possibly TRBD1 (5 bases). Germline V lookup: CDR1 MDHEN, CDR2 SYDVKM. The CDR3 is 12 residues long. Trimming cost V 2 bases and J 5 bases, with 6 bases left between them. The CDR3 protein is CASSLRGYGYTF. CDR3 nucleotide sequence: TGTGCCAGCAGTTTAAGGGGTTATGGCTACACCTTC.

The V call is TRBV6-2 or TRBV6-3, the J call TRBJ1-6, with 7 nucleotides matching TRBD1. Trimming at V came to 5 bases and at J to 7 bases, leaving 8 bases not matched to a gene. The CDR3 sequence is 15 residues long. Germline V gene sequence: CDR1 MNHEY, CDR2 SVGEGT. The CDR3 here is CASSRPGTVNSPLHF. The CDR3 region has the DNA TGTGCCAGCAGTAGGCCCGGGACAGTCAATTCACCCCTCCACTTT.

The chain is built from TRBV7-9 and TRBJ1-2; TRBD1 matches at 8 bases. Germline-derived CDR1 and CDR2 are SEHNR and FQNEAQ (reference sequence). The J segment lost 2 bases and the V segment lost 0 bases, leaving 2 bases of the junction unmatched. CDR3 length: 15 residues. CDR3 residues: CASSLAQGVNYGYTF. CDR3 coding DNA: TGTGCCAGCAGCTTAGCACAGGGGGTCAACTATGGCTACACCTTC.

This clone has a single count. The chain carries TRBV7-2 and TRBJ2-3; TRBD1 agrees at 8 bases. This CDR3 is 14 amino acids long. The J segment lost 11 bases and the V segment lost 5 bases, leaving 12 bases of the junction unmatched. The V gene's germline CDR1 is SGHTA and CDR2 FQGNSA. The CDR3 DNA is TGTGCCAGCAGCCTGGGACAGGCGGATCGTCGGCAGTATTTT. It codes for CASSLGQADRRQYF.

The gene calls are TRBV9 and TRBJ2-6; no definite D call. Trimming shortened V by 4 bases and J by 1 base, and 6 bases separated the two germline ends. Germline V lookup: CDR1 SGDLS, CDR2 YYNGEE. This CDR3 comprises 14 residues. The CDR3 spells CASSLLSGANVLTF. DNA of the CDR3: TGTGCCAGCAGCTTACTATCTGGGGCCAACGTCCTGACTTTC.

This chain joins TRBV6-5 and TRBJ1-4; no definite D call. The length of the CDR3 is 15 residues. V lost 5 bases and J 0 bases, leaving 10 bases between the germline ends. Germline-derived CDR1 and CDR2 are MNHEY and SVGAGI. In DNA, the CDR3 is TGTGCCAGCAGTAGTTTGTTTGCAACTAATGAAAAACTGTTTTTT. Translated, it gives CASSSLFATNEKLFF.

This chain links TRBV2 with TRBJ2-2; 7 nucleotides agree with TRBD2. The CDR3 length is 16 residues. The V segment lost 4 bases and the J segment 1 base; nucleotides outside the gene matches: 6. Germline CDR1 SNHLY, CDR2 FYNNEI. This CDR3 is CASSVSVAGNTGELFF. The CDR3 DNA reads TGTGCCAGCAGTGTGTCGGTAGCGGGGAACACCGGGGAGCTGTTTTTT.

V usage is TRBV18 and J usage is TRBJ2-2; unclear D gene. This CDR3 is built from 15 residues. Trimming removed 7 bases at V and 1 base at J, with 13 bases between. CDR1 and CDR2 (germline): KGHSH, LQKENI. This CDR3 reads CASLHTRKNTGELFF. Written as DNA, the CDR3 is TGTGCCAGCTTACACACCCGGAAGAACACCGGGGAGCTGTTTTTT.

The CDR3 protein is CASSHGQRAEKLFF. The DNA for the CDR3 is TGCGCCAGCAGCCACGGACAGCGGGCTGAAAAACTGTTTTTT. The rearrangement links TRBV4-3 to TRBJ1-4, with a tentative D call TRBD1 (6 bases). There are 14 residues in the CDR3. Per germline, CDR1 LGHNA and CDR2 YSLEER. Trimming shortened V by 3 bases and J by 7 bases, and 12 bases separated the two germline ends.

This chain connects TRBV5-1 to TRBJ2-1; no definite D call. V gave up 2 bases and J gave up 0 bases, with 6 bases separating them. Germline values: CDR1 SGHRS, CDR2 YFSETQ. The CDR3 sequence is 14 residues long. The CDR3 loop is CASSFSSSYNEQFF. The CDR3 nucleotides are TGCGCCAGCAGCTTTAGTAGCTCCTACAATGAGCAGTTCTTC.

The J gene is TRBJ1-1, the V gene TRBV27, with 7 bases matching TRBD1. After removal of 5 bases from V and 6 bases from J, the junction contained 9 bases not matched to a gene. The CDR3 covers 14 residues. Germline V lookup: CDR1 MNHEY, CDR2 SMNVEV (reference sequence). The DNA of the CDR3 is TGTGCCAGCAGTCGCGACAGGGTGGGAGCTGAAGCTTTCTTT. Protein: CASSRDRVGAEAFF.

The DNA for the CDR3 is TGTGCCAGCAGCCTAGTTCGTGCGGGCACAGATACGCAGTATTTT. Translating it yields CASSLVRAGTDTQYF. The chain uses TRBV3-1 (or the pseudogene TRBV3-2) and TRBJ2-3; the D is unclear. CDR3 size: 15 residues. Germline V lookup: CDR1 LGHDT, CDR2 YNNKEL (reference sequence). Deletions cut 4 bases from V and 1 base from J, with 12 bases between.

This clone was recorded a few times. The chain carries TRBV7-9 and TRBJ1-1; D unclear. The V gene's germline CDR1 is SEHNR and CDR2 FQNEAQ (reference sequence). V was cut by 4 bases and J by 0 bases, with 15 bases left in between. This CDR3 contains 16 residues. CDR3 protein: CASSSPPGTMNTEAFF. CDR3 in DNA: TGTGCCAGCAGCTCACCGCCGGGAACTATGAACACTGAAGCTTTCTTT. Full variable domain (missing parts from reference TRBV7-9 and TRBJ1-1): DTGVSQNPRHKITKRGQNVTFRCDPISEHNRLYWYRQTLGQGPEFLTYFQNEAQLEKSRLLSDRFSAERPKGSFSTLEIQRTEQGDSAMYLCASSSPPGTMNTEAFFGQGTRLTVV.

The chain uses TRBV5-4 and TRBJ2-2, with D possibly being TRBD2 (6 bases). CDR1 SGHNT and CDR2 YYREEE come from the germline V gene (reference sequence). CDR3 size: 15 residues. V was trimmed by 4 bases and J by 1 base, leaving 11 bases between them. The CDR3 region is CASSVAELNTGELFF. In DNA, the CDR3 is TGTGCCAGCAGCGTAGCGGAGCTGAACACCGGGGAGCTGTTTTTT.

This clone was picked up one time. This sequence joins TRBV5-1 and TRBJ2-3, with 9 bases aligning to TRBD2. CDR3 size: 16 residues. CDR1 is SGHRS, CDR2 YFSETQ, per germline. The J segment lost 5 bases and the V segment lost 4 bases, leaving 11 bases of the junction unmatched. The CDR3, as DNA: TGCGCCAGCAGCCCACACGCGGGACTAGCAAAAGATACGCAGTATTTT. Amino acids: CASSPHAGLAKDTQYF. Full variable domain (outside the CDR3, taken from reference TRBV5-1 and TRBJ2-3): KAGVTQTPRYLIKTRGQQVTLSCSPISGHRSVSWYQQTPGQGLQFLFEYFSETQRNKGNFPGRFSGRQFSNSRSEMNVSTLELGDSALYLCASSPHAGLAKDTQYFGPGTRLTVL.

This clone has only a few counts. The V gene is TRBV7-2, the J gene TRBJ2-7; the D gene is possibly TRBD2 (5 bases). The CDR3 runs to 15 residues. V lost 3 bases to trimming and J lost 0 bases, with 12 bases between them. Germline-derived CDR1 and CDR2 are SGHTA and FQGNSA. The CDR3 DNA reads as TGTGCCAGCAGCTTGAGGGCTGACGGCTCCTACGAGCAGTACTTC. Protein product: CASSLRADGSYEQYF.

V and J are TRBV18 and TRBJ1-2; a weak D match, TRBD1 (6 bases). The CDR3 loop spans 15 amino acids. Deletions cut 6 bases from V and 7 bases from J, with 21 bases between. Germline V gene lookup returns CDR1 KGHSH and CDR2 LQKENI. The chain's CDR3 is CASSPSRDKVGGYTF. The CDR3 nucleotides are TGTGCCAGCTCCCCGTCCCGGGACAAAGTTGGTGGCTACACCTTC.

The chain employs TRBV19 and TRBJ2-3, with 9 bases lining up with TRBD1. The junction had 6 bases not matched to a gene; V was cut back by 5 bases and J by 3 bases. CDR1 and CDR2 from the germline V gene are LNHDA and SQIVND (reference sequence). CDR3 size: 15 residues. Written as DNA, the CDR3 is TGTGCCAGTAGTTTGGGACAGGGTAGAACAGATACGCAGTATTTT. Its protein is CASSLGQGRTDTQYF. The variable domain in full, with the rest retrieved from reference TRBV19 and TRBJ2-3, is DGGITQSPKYLFRKEGQNVTLSCEQNLNHDAMYWYRQDPGQGLRLIYYSQIVNDFQKGDIAEGYSVSREKKESFPLTVTSAQKNPTAFYLCASSLGQGRTDTQYFGPGTRLTVL.

Notes on this clone: Mismatch with germline at one junction end may stem from a read error. The chain has TRBV19 and TRBJ1-1; no clear D gene. Germline assignment: CDR1 LNHDA and CDR2 SQIVND (reference sequence). CDR3 length: 10 residues. DNA of the CDR3: TGCGGAGCCGGTTACACTGAAGCTTTCTTT. This translates into CGAGYTEAFF.